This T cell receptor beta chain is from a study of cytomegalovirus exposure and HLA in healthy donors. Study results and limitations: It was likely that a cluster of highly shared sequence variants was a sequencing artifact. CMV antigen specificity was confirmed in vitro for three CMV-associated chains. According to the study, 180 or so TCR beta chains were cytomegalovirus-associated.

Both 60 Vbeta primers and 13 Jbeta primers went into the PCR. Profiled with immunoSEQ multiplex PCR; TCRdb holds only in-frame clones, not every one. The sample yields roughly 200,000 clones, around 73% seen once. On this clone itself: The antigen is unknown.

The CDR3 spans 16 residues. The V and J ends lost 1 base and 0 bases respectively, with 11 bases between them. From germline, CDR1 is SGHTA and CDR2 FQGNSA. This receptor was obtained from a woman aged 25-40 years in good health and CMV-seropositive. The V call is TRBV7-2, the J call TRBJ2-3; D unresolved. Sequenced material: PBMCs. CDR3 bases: TGTGCCAGCAGCTTAGTAGGCGGTCCGAGCACAGATACGCAGTATTTT. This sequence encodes CASSLVGGPSTDTQYF. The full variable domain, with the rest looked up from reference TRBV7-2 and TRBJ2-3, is GAGVSQSPSNKVTEKGKDVELRCDPISGHTALYWYRQSLGQGLEFLIYFQGNSAPDKSGLPSDRFSAERTGGSVSTLTIQRTQQEDSAVYLCASSLVGGPSTDTQYFGPGTRLTVL.